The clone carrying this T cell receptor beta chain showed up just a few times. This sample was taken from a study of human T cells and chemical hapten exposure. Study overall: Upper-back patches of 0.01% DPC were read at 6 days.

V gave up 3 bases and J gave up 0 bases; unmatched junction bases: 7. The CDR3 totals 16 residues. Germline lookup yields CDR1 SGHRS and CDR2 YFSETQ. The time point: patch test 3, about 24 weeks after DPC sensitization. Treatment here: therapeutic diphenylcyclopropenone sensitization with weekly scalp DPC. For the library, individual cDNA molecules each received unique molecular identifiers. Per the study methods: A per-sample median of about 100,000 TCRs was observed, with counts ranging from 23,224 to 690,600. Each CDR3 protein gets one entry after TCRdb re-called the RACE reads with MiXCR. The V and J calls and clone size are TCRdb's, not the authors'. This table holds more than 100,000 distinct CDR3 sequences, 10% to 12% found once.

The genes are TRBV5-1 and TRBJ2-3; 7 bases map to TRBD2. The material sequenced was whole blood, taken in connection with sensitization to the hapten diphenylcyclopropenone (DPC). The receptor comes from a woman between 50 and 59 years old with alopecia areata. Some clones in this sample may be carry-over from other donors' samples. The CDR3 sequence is CASSSLTSASTDTQYF. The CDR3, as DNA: TGCGCCAGCAGCTCACTAACTAGCGCTAGCACAGATACGCAGTATTTT.